This T cell receptor beta chain was captured in a study of cytomegalovirus exposure and HLA in healthy donors. PCR was performed using 60 Vbeta and 13 Jbeta primers. Profiled with immunoSEQ multiplex PCR; TCRdb holds only in-frame clones, not every one. The data hold about 130,000 clones, with about four fifths observed a single time. Nominal health characterized the donors when sampled, though unrecorded immune exposures were likely. V was shortened by 5 bases and J by 4 bases, with 14 bases between the two germline ends. CDR3 length: 15 amino acids. Germline values: CDR1 SGHDN, CDR2 FVKESK. This chain connects TRBV14 to TRBJ2-2; D is uncertain. Material: PBMCs. The sequence was obtained from a woman between 40 and 50 years old in good health and CMV-seropositive. The CDR3 spells CASSFQDRRTGELFF. CDR3 DNA sequence: TGTGCCAGCAGCTTCCAGGATCGGCGCACCGGGGAGCTGTTTTTT.